This TCR beta chain is drawn from a study of T cell responses to AZD1222 COVID-19 vaccine. Points from the study as a whole: The number of AZD1222 recipients seropositive at baseline was only 6 or 7. Spike-specific TCR breadth and depth rose after two AZD1222 doses. Females made up more of the donors, who were largely white British, and clonal diversity may have come out too low.

CDR3 length: 14 amino acids. V was clipped by 4 bases and J by 5 bases, with 17 bases between them. Germline V lookup: CDR1 GTSNPN, CDR2 SVGIG (reference sequence). In regard to this clone: Its cognate antigen is unknown.

The study pooled second doses at about 4 or about 12 weeks. TCRdb's table, derived via immunoSEQ multiplex PCR, lists solely in-frame clones and lacks some. The sample has about 78,000 clones, approximately 90% seen once. The J gene is TRBJ2-5, the V gene TRBV30; possible D gene TRBD2, 5 bases. The source was peripheral blood, collected 28 days after the second AZD1222 dose. The TCR sequence derives from an adult who received the AZD1222 COVID-19 vaccine. CDR3 nucleotides: TGTGCCTGGAAAGATGCGGGCCGAATGGAGACCCAGTACTTC. Translating it yields CAWKDAGRMETQYF.